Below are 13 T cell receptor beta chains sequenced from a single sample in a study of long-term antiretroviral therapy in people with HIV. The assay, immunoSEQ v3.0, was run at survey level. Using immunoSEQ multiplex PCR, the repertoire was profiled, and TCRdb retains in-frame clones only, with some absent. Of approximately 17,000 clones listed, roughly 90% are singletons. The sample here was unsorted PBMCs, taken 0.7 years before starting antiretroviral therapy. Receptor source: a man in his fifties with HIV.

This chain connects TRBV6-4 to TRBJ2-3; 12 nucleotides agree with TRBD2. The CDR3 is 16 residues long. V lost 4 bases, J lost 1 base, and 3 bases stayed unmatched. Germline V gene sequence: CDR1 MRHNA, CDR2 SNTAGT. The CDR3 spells CASSVLAGGGTDTQYF. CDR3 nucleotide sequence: TGTGCCAGCAGTGTACTAGCGGGGGGAGGCACAGATACGCAGTATTTT.

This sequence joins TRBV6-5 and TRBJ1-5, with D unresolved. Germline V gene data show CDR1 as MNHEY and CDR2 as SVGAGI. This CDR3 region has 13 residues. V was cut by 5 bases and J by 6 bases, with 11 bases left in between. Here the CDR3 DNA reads TGTGCCAGCAGTCCCGTCTTAAGTCAGCCCCAGCATTTT. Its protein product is CASSPVLSQPQHF.

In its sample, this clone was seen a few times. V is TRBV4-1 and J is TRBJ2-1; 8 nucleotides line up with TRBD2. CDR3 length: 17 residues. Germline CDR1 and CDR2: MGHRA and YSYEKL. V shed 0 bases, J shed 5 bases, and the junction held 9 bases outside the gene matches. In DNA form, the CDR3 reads TGCGCCAGCAGCCAAGACCCCGGGACTAGGTGGCACAATGAGCAGTTCTTC. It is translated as CASSQDPGTRWHNEQFF.

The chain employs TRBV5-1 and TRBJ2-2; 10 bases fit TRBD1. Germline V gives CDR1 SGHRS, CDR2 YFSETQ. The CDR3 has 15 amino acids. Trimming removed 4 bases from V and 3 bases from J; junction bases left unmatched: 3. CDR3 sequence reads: CASSPGTGDTGELFF. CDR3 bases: TGCGCCAGCAGCCCCGGGACAGGGGACACCGGGGAGCTGTTTTTT.

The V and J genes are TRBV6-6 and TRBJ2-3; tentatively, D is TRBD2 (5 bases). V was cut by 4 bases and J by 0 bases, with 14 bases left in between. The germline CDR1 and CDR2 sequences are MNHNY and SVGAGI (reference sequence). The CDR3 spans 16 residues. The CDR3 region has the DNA TGTGCCAGCAGTTCCTTAAGCGGACCTAGCACAGATACGCAGTATTTT. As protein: CASSSLSGPSTDTQYF.

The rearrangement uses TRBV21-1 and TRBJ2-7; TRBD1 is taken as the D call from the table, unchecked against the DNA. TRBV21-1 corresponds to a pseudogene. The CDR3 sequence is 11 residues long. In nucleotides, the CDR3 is TGTGCCAGCAGCACCCAGTACGAGCAGTACTTC. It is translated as CASSTQYEQYF.

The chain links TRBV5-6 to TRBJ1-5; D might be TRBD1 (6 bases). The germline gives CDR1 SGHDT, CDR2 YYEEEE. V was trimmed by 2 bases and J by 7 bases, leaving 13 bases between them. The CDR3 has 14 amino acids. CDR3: CASSFGGPSQPQHF. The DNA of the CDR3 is TGTGCCAGCAGCTTCGGGGGGCCCTCGCAGCCCCAGCATTTT.

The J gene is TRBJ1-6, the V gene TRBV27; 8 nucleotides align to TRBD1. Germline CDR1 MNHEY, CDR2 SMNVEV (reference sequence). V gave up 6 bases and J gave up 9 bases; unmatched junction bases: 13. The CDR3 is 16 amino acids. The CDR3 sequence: CASSGQGNFIGSPLHF. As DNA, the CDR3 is TGTGCCAGCAGCGGACAGGGAAATTTTATAGGTTCACCCCTCCACTTT.

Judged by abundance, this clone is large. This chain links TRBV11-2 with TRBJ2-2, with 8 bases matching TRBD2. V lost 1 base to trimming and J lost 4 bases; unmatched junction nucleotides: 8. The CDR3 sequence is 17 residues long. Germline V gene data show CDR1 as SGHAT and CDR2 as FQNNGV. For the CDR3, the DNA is TGTGCCAGCAGCTTAGCTCCGGGACTAGTACTCACCGGGGAGCTGTTTTTT. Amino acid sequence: CASSLAPGLVLTGELFF.

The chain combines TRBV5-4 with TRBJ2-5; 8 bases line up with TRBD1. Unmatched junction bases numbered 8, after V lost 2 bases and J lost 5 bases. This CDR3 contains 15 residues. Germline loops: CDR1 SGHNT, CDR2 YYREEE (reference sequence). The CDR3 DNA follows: TGTGCCAGCAGCTTCCGGACAGGGTTATCGGAGACCCAGTACTTC. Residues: CASSFRTGLSETQYF.

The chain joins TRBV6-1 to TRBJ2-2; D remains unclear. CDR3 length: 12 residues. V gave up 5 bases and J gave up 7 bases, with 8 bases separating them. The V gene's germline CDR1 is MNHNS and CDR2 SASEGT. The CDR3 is CASSLIHGELFF. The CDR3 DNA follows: TGTGCCAGCAGTCTGATACACGGGGAGCTGTTTTTT.

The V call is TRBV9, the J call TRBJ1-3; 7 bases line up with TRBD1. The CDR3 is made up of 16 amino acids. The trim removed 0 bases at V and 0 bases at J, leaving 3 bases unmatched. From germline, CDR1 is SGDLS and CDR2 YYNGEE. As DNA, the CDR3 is TGTGCCAGCAGCGTAGCTACAGGGGACTCTGGAAACACCATATATTTT. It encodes CASSVATGDSGNTIYF.

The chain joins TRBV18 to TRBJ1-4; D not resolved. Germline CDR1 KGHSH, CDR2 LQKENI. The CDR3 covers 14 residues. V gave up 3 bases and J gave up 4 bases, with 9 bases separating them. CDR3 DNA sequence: TGTGCCAGCTCACCTGGCCGAGTTAATGAAAAACTGTTTTTT. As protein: CASSPGRVNEKLFF.